Sequencing of this T cell receptor (beta chain) was carried out in a study of cytomegalovirus exposure and HLA in healthy donors (dated by TCRdb to 2015 to 2018). Notes on the research overall: According to a later analysis, one platform produced both the roughly 130 validation repertoires and the approximately 660 repertoires of the first cohort. The study aimed to test whether cataloging public T cell receptors could reveal signatures of past pathogen exposure. In addition to the first cohort of around 670 subjects, a separate validation cohort of around 110 different subjects was used. The study combined high-throughput TCR immunosequencing, statistical association of individual TCRs with disease status, and machine learning to predict cytomegalovirus infection status.

The library was prepared using the immunoSEQ multiplex PCR assay. The original pipeline was this. To diagnose cytomegalovirus status from the catalog of TCR beta chain sequences, a statistical classification framework was built. In its TCRdb copy, this immuneACCESS table keeps in-frame sequences only and misses some clones. Where compared with another copy, unresolved V genes explain less than half of these, and the others have no known cause. That table furnishes V, J and clone size, whereas the DNA furnished D and trimming. This sample comprises 150,000 to 200,000 clones, around 96% of them detected only once. The top ten clones comprise approximately 0.97% of the sample. The V and J ends are trimmed by 1 base and 1 base, leaving 13 bases between them. Looking up the germline V gene yields CDR1 LGHNA and CDR2 YSLEER. The CDR3 runs 16 residues from the cysteine to the phenylalanine. Only CDR3 DNA is held: 48 bases, read in frame from base 1.

The donors belonged to the validation cohort of over a hundred subjects, which was separate from the roughly 680-subject first cohort. Note on this clone: Its antigen target is currently unknown. Per-base quality was not reported, and no clone a single base away is much larger than it.

What the research found in general, with its limitations: Most TCR sequences were observed very rarely across donors, whereas some public TCRs were present in many individuals. The authors suggested that the approach could potentially be generalized to other disease states and immunological phenotypes. In vitro tests confirmed that a few of the cytomegalovirus-associated TCR beta chains recognize cytomegalovirus antigens. The validation cohort had no HLA typing available for a later analysis, so co-occurrence within that cohort was assessed over all 120 or so repertoires. Subsequent analysis determined that TCRs grouped into clusters in the first cohort also showed a tendency toward co-occurrence across the 120 or so validation repertoires, and 85% to 95% of cluster scores exceeded 0. The study gave a list of some 150 TCR beta chains associated with cytomegalovirus. In both the original and validation cohorts, the classifier was reported to diagnose cytomegalovirus status with high specificity and sensitivity.

The sample comprised PBMCs. This receptor was taken from a woman aged 18-29 years in good health and CMV-seronegative. In this chain, TRBV4-3 is recombined with TRBJ2-5, with TRBD1 perhaps the D gene, on 6 matching bases. The CDR3 is CASSQGTEESQETQYF. The nucleotide sequence is TGCGCCAGCAGCCAAGGGACAGAAGAGAGCCAAGAGACCCAGTACTTC.